The following is a T cell receptor beta chain sequence with its context. The authors ran a second PCR of roughly 6 to 11 cycles using a sample-barcoded 5' primer and a J-beta primer mix. TCRdb independently ran MiXCR on the 5' RACE reads; one entry per CDR3 protein. This table has 1.5 million to 2 million distinct CDR3 sequences, 40% to 55% appearing once. This record belongs to a study of blood T cells in healthy people across ages. The donors, all healthy, were Caucasians living in Russia, aged roughly 6 to 100. The sequence was obtained from a woman between 40 and 50 years old in good health. Input material: blood.

The CDR3 sequence: CSAMARLSGPNEQFF. CDR3 nucleotides: TGCAGTGCTATGGCCCGGTTATCGGGGCCAAATGAGCAGTTCTTC. V is TRBV20-1 and J is TRBJ2-1; D assignment may be TRBD1 or TRBD2 (5 bases each). The germline V and J ends were trimmed by 4 bases and 7 bases, with 20 bases remaining between them. This CDR3 spans 15 amino acids. Germline CDR1 is DFQATT and CDR2 is SNEGSKA (reference sequence).